This TCR beta chain was captured in a study of T cells in Graves' hyperthyroidism and ophthalmopathy. The study, taken as a whole, reports: Ophthalmopathy prediction by the model preceded onset by a median roughly 6 months.

This clonotype was counted only a few times. What it binds is not known. The CDR3 extends over 14 amino acids. CDR1 and CDR2 (germline): SGHAT, FQNNGV. Deletions cut 4 bases from V and 10 bases from J, with 14 bases between. Among the patients, aged 18 to 65, hyperthyroidism was newly diagnosed and had lasted under 2 months. Exclusion of patients followed from uncontrolled infection, other autoimmune disease, pregnancy or lactation. The authors obtained PBMCs from 7.5 to 10 ml of fresh peripheral blood. The TCR beta CDR3 regions underwent amplification using RNA transcripts as the source. The HTBI set primed first-round TCR CDR3 RT-PCR. A single record per CDR3 protein comes from TCRdb applying MiXCR to the multiplex PCR reads. Of approximately 560,000 distinct CDR3 sequences listed, around a sixth were seen once; the top ten hold under 8%.

The chain links TRBV11-2 to TRBJ1-6, with a possible D match to TRBD1 (5 bases). The source material was blood. The TCR originated in a woman aged 30 to 39 with Graves' hyperthyroidism. The CDR3 nucleotides are TGTGCCAGCAGCTCCCTCCGGGGCTTCTCACCCCTCCACTTT. Its protein product is CASSSLRGFSPLHF.